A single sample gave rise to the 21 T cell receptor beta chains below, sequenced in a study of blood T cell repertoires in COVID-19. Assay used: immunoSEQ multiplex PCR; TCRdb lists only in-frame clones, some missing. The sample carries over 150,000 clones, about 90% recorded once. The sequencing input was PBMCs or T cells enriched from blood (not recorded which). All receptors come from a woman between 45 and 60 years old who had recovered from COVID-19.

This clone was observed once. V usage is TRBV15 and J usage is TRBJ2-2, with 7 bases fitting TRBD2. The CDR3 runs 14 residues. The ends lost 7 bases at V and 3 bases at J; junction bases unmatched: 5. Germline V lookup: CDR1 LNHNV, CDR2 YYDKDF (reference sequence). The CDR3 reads CATKELAYTGELFF. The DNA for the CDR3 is TGTGCCACCAAGGAACTAGCGTACACCGGGGAGCTGTTTTTT.

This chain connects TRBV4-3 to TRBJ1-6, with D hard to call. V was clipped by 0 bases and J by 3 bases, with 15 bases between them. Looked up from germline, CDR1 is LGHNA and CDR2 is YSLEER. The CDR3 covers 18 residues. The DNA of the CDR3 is TGCGCCAGCAGCCAAGAGGTGAGGGTGGATATCTATAATTCACCCCTCCACTTT. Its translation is CASSQEVRVDIYNSPLHF.

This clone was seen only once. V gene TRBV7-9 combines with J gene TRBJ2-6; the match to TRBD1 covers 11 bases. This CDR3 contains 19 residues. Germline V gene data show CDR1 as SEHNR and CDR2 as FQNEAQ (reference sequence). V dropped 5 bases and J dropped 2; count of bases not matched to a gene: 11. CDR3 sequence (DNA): TGTGCCAGCAGCATCCGCGGACAGGGGGCGCTGGCTGGGGCCAACGTCCTGACTTTC. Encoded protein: CASSIRGQGALAGANVLTF.

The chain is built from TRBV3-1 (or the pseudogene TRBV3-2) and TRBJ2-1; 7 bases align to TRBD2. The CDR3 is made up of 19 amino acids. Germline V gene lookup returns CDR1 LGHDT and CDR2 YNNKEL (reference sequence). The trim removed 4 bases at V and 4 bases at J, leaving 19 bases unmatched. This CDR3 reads CASSLPPPSLAEIYNEQFF. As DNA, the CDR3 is TGTGCCAGCAGCCTACCCCCACCCAGTCTAGCGGAAATATACAATGAGCAGTTCTTC.

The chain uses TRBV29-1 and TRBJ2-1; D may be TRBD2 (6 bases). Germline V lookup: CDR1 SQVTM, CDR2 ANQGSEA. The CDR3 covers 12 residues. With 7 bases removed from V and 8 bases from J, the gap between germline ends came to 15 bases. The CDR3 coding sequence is TGCAGCGCGGACGAGGGCGGGGATGAGCAGTTCTTC. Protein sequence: CSADEGGDEQFF.

CDR3 residues: CSARYLGAQYF. In nucleotides, the CDR3 is TGCAGTGCTAGATATTTGGGAGCCCAGTACTTC. The chain recombines TRBV20-1 with TRBJ2-5; the D gene is possibly TRBD2 (5 bases). The CDR3 spans 11 residues. The V gene lost 2 bases and the J gene lost 9 bases, with 10 bases spanning the gap. Per the germline V gene, CDR1 is DFQATT and CDR2 is SNEGSKA (reference sequence).

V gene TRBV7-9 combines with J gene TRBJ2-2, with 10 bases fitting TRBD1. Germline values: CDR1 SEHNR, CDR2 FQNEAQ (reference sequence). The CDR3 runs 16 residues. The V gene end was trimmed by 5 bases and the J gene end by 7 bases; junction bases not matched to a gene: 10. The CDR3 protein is CASSPSGTGAVGELFF. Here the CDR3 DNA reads TGTGCCAGCAGCCCCTCGGGGACAGGGGCGGTCGGGGAGCTGTTTTTT.

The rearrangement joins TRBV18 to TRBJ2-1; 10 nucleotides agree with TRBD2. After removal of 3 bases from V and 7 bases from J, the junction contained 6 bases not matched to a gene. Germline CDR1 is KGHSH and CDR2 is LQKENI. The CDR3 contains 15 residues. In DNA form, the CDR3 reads TGTGCCAGCTCACCCCCGGGACTAGCGTTGAATGAGCAGTTCTTC. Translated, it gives CASSPPGLALNEQFF.

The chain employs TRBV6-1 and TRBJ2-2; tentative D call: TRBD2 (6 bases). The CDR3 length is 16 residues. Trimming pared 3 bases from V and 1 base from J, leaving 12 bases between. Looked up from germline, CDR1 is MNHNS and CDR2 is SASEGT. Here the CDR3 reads CASSEGTYVNTGELFF. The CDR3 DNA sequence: TGTGCCAGCAGTGAGGGGACTTATGTGAACACCGGGGAGCTGTTTTTT.

CDR3 sequence: CASSPGGQGAGSGANVLTF. CDR3 nucleotide sequence: TGTGCCAGCTCACCAGGGGGACAGGGGGCCGGCTCTGGGGCCAACGTCCTGACTTTC. The chain uses TRBV18 and TRBJ2-6, with 12 bases that match TRBD1. The CDR3 sequence is 19 residues long. Germline V gives CDR1 KGHSH, CDR2 LQKENI. Unmatched junction bases numbered 5, after V lost 2 bases and J lost 0 bases. The variable domain in full, completed from reference TRBV18 and TRBJ2-6, reads NAGVMQNPRHLVRRRGQEARLRCSPMKGHSHVYWYRQLPEEGLKFMVYLQKENIIDESGMPKERFSAEFPKEGPSILRIQQVVRGDSAAYFCASSPGGQGAGSGANVLTFGAGSRLTVL.

The CDR3 loop is CASRGGRGSTDTQYF. CDR3 DNA: TGTGCCAGTAGAGGCGGAAGGGGGAGCACAGATACGCAGTATTTT. The chain combines TRBV19 with TRBJ2-3; perhaps TRBD1 as D (6 bases). The CDR3 length is 15 residues. V was pared by 6 bases and J by 0 bases, with 13 bases between. Germline-derived CDR1 and CDR2 are LNHDA and SQIVND (reference sequence).

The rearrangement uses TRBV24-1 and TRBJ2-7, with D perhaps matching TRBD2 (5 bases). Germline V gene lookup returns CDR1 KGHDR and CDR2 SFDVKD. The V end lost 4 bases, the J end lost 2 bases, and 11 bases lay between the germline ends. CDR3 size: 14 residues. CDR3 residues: CATSDAGGTYEQYF. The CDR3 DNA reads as TGTGCCACCAGTGACGCGGGCGGCACCTACGAGCAGTACTTC.

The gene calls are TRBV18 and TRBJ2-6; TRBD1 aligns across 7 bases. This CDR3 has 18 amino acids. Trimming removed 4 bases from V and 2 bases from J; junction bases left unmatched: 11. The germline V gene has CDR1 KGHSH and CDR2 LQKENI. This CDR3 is CASSHRQGVKAGANVLTF. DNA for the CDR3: TGTGCCAGCTCACACAGACAGGGTGTTAAAGCTGGGGCCAACGTCCTGACTTTC.

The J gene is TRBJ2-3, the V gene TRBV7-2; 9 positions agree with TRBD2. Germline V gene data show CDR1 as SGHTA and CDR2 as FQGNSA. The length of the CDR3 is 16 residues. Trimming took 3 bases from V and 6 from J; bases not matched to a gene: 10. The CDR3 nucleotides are TGTGCCAGCAGCTTCTCGCCTAGCGGGGAGGATGATACGCAGTATTTT. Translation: CASSFSPSGEDDTQYF.

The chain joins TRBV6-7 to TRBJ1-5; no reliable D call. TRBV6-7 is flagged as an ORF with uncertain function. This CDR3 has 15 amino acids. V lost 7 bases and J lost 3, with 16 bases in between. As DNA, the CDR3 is TGTGCCAGCACGTTACTTCAGGAACCCAATCAGCCCCAGCATTTT. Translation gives CASTLLQEPNQPQHF.

The CDR3 nucleotides are TGTGCCAGCAGCCACTTACCGGGACTAGGAGAGGAGACCCAGTACTTC. Translating gives CASSHLPGLGEETQYF. The V gene is TRBV3-1 (or the pseudogene TRBV3-2), the J gene TRBJ2-5; TRBD2 aligns across 8 bases. With 3 bases clipped from V and 5 bases from J, the junction kept 11 bases outside the gene matches. CDR3 length: 16 residues. Germline CDR1 reads LGHDT; CDR2 reads YNNKEL (reference sequence).

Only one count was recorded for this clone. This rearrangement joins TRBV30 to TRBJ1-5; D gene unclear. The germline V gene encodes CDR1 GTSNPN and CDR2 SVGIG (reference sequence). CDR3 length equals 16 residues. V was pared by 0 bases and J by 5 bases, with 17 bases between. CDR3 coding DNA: TGTGCCTGGAGTGTTTCGGGCGAGGGCGGCTATCAGCCCCAGCATTTT. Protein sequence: CAWSVSGEGGYQPQHF.

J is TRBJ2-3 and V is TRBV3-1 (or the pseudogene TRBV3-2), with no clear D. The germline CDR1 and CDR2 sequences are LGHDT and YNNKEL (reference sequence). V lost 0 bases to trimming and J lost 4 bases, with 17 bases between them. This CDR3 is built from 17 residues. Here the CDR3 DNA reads TGTGCCAGCAGCCAAGAGAATGATCCTCGGGTATCAGATACGCAGTATTTT. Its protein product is CASSQENDPRVSDTQYF.

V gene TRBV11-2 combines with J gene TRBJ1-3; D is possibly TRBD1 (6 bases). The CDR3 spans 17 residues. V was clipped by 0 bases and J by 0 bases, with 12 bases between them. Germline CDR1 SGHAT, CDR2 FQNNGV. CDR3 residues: CASSLEGDKYSGNTIYF. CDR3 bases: TGTGCCAGCAGCTTAGAGGGGGACAAGTACTCTGGAAACACCATATATTTT.

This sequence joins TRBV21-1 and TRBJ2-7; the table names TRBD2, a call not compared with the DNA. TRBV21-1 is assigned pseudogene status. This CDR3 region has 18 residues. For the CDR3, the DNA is TGTGCCAGCAGCAAAGGGAGGGGGGACTACCCCTCACGGGGGGAGCAGTACTTC. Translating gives CASSKGRGDYPSRGEQYF.

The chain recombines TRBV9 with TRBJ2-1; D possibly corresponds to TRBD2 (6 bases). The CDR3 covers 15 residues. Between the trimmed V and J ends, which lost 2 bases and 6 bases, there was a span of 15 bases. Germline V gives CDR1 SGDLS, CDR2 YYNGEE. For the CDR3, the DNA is TGTGCCAGCAGCGTCTTGGGATCCGGGGGCAATGAGCAGTTCTTC. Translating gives CASSVLGSGGNEQFF. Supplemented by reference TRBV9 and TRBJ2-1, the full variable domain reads DSGVTQTPKHLITATGQRVTLRCSPRSGDLSVYWYQQSLDQGLQFLIQYYNGEERAKGNILERFSAQQFPDLHSELNLSSLELGDSALYFCASSVLGSGGNEQFFGPGTRLTVL.